The entry below describes one TCR beta chain. This entry belongs to a study of blood T cell repertoires in COVID-19. As for the study in general: Material from acute and convalescent COVID-19 was sourced from the United States, Italy and Spain. PBMCs, B-cell-depleted T cells, or T cells provided the cDNA or gDNA that made up the material.

V lost 1 base, J lost 7 bases, and 14 bases lay in between. This CDR3 contains 14 residues. CDR1 is SGHRS and CDR2 is YFSETQ in the germline V gene. As originally analysed: For nucleated cells, counts were estimated from reference gene primer amplification. The data were produced by immunoSEQ multiplex PCR, yet TCRdb's version contains in-frame clones alone and is incomplete. V, J and clone size were drawn from that table, and D and trimming were deduced from the DNA. Of 250,000 to 300,000 clones detected, 89% appear once; the ten largest clones hold roughly 2.2%. The chain uses TRBV5-1 and TRBJ1-2; a weak D match, TRBD1 (5 bases). Sequencing was done on a sample of peripheral blood. This clonotype was obtained from a man between 45 and 60 years old with acute or convalescent COVID-19. CDR3 sequence (DNA): TGCGCCAGCAGCTTGTTCCCAGGGCGCAGTGGCTACACCTTC. It encodes CASSLFPGRSGYTF.